A single sample gave rise to the 25 T cell receptor beta chains below, sequenced in a study of cytotoxic CD8 clonotypes in ibrutinib-treated CLL. Profiled with immunoSEQ multiplex PCR; TCRdb holds only in-frame clones, not every one. The table records some 350,000 clones, roughly two thirds of them present only once. The sample in question was PBMCs, obtained after 36 months of ibrutinib treatment. The receptors shown here come from a human donor with chronic lymphocytic leukemia.

The J gene is TRBJ2-7, the V gene TRBV10-1, with D unresolved. The CDR3 runs to 13 residues. Trimming pared 5 bases from V and 4 bases from J, leaving 12 bases between. Germline V gene data show CDR1 as WNHNN and CDR2 as SYGVQD (reference sequence). CDR3 nucleotide sequence: TGCGCCAGCAGTTTCGGGCCGGAGTACGAGCAGTACTTC. It translates to CASSFGPEYEQYF.

The chain links TRBV5-1 to TRBJ2-1, with 8 bases lining up with TRBD2. With 0 bases clipped from V and 9 bases from J, the junction kept 14 bases outside the gene matches. The CDR3 length is 17 residues. Germline V gives CDR1 SGHRS, CDR2 YFSETQ. CDR3 region: CASSLVRPGLVETEQFF. CDR3 DNA: TGCGCCAGCAGCTTGGTAAGACCGGGACTAGTGGAGACTGAGCAGTTCTTC.

The rearrangement links TRBV5-1 to TRBJ2-5; maybe TRBD2 (5 bases). The CDR3 has 15 amino acids. Trimming took off 4 bases at V and 4 bases at J, with 17 bases between the two ends. Germline V CDR1 and CDR2: SGHRS, YFSETQ. The DNA of the CDR3 is TGCGCCAGCAGCCCTGGTGGAAGCGGCCTAGAGACCCAGTACTTC. Translating it yields CASSPGGSGLETQYF.

This chain joins TRBV7-9 and TRBJ2-1; 10 bases match TRBD1. The CDR3 has 15 residues. V lost 3 bases to trimming and J lost 6 bases; unmatched junction nucleotides: 5. CDR1 SEHNR and CDR2 FQNEAQ come from the germline V gene (reference sequence). For the CDR3, the DNA is TGTGCCAGCAGCTTTTGGAGGACAGGGGGCAATGAGCAGTTCTTC. Translated: CASSFWRTGGNEQFF.

The V call is TRBV11-2, the J call TRBJ1-2; weak D call: TRBD1 (6 bases). CDR3 size: 18 residues. Trimming cost V 7 bases and J 4 bases, with 28 bases left between them. The germline gives CDR1 SGHAT, CDR2 FQNNGV. DNA of the CDR3: TGTGCCAGCAACTCCGCCGGGTCGGGAGGGGGGTTTTTCTATGGCTACACCTTC. Translation: CASNSAGSGGGFFYGYTF.

V usage is TRBV10-3 and J usage is TRBJ2-7; TRBD1 matches 12 bases. Germline lookup yields CDR1 ENHRY and CDR2 SYGVKD. This CDR3 has 12 residues. With V trimmed by 11 bases and J by 4 bases, 3 bases remained unmatched. CDR3 coding DNA: TGTGCCTCGGGACAGGGGGCTTACGAGCAGTACTTC. Its translation is CASGQGAYEQYF.

The chain has TRBV2 and TRBJ2-7; D gene ambiguous. The CDR3 has 12 amino acids. Trimming cost V 3 bases and J 3 bases, with 6 bases left between them. CDR1 is SNHLY and CDR2 is FYNNEI in the germline V gene. The chain's CDR3 is CASSDGLYEQYF. The DNA for the CDR3 is TGTGCCAGCAGTGATGGTCTCTACGAGCAGTACTTC.

V is TRBV9 and J is TRBJ2-5; 7 bases match TRBD2. V trimming: 0 bases; J trimming: 4 bases; junction bases outside the gene matches: 6. Germline CDR1 is SGDLS and CDR2 is YYNGEE. The CDR3 spans 15 residues. The CDR3 region is CASSVAGTKGETQYF. CDR3 nucleotide sequence: TGTGCCAGCAGCGTAGCGGGGACTAAGGGAGAGACCCAGTACTTC.

The rearrangement links TRBV5-4 to TRBJ2-1; 7 bases align to TRBD2. In germline, CDR1 is SGHNT, CDR2 YYREEE (reference sequence). Losses at the gene ends were 4 bases for V and 4 bases for J; bases not matched to a gene: 8. There are 15 residues in the CDR3. The CDR3 loop reads CASSPGLDLYNEQFF. DNA of the CDR3: TGTGCCAGCAGCCCCGGACTAGACCTTTACAATGAGCAGTTCTTC. Looking up the rest from reference TRBV5-4 and TRBJ2-1 gives the full variable domain: ETGVTQSPTHLIKTRGQQVTLRCSSQSGHNTVSWYQQALGQGPQFIFQYYREEENGRGNFPPRFSGLQFPNYSSELNVNALELDDSALYLCASSPGLDLYNEQFFGPGTRLTVL.

The chain recombines TRBV5-6 with TRBJ1-4, with TRBD1 identical over 10 bases. The CDR3 is 15 residues long. Unmatched junction bases numbered 4, after V lost 3 bases and J lost 5 bases. Germline V gene sequence: CDR1 SGHDT, CDR2 YYEEEE. CDR3 sequence: CASSSTGQGNEKLFF. For the CDR3, the DNA is TGTGCCAGCAGCTCTACGGGACAGGGGAATGAAAAACTGTTTTTT.

The chain joins TRBV28 to TRBJ1-5; D gene unclear. V was trimmed by 6 bases and J by 5 bases, leaving 8 bases between them. The CDR3 spans 12 residues. Germline V gene sequence: CDR1 MDHEN, CDR2 SYDVKM. The CDR3 spells CASSPPYQPQHF. The CDR3 DNA sequence: TGTGCCAGCAGCCCCCCTTATCAGCCCCAGCATTTT.

This clone was observed a handful of times. This sequence joins TRBV5-6 and TRBJ2-7; D is ambiguous. Trimming shortened V by 3 bases and J by 2 bases, and 15 bases separated the two germline ends. The germline CDR1 and CDR2 sequences are SGHDT and YYEEEE. This CDR3 is built from 15 residues. The CDR3 region is CASSSVVVTTYEQYF. In nucleotides, the CDR3 is TGTGCCAGCAGCTCCGTCGTAGTCACCACCTACGAGCAGTACTTC.

The chain carries TRBV6-5 and TRBJ2-7; tentative D call: TRBD1 (6 bases). With 6 bases removed from V and 3 bases from J, the gap between germline ends came to 18 bases. Germline assignment: CDR1 MNHEY and CDR2 SVGAGI. The CDR3 is made up of 15 amino acids. CDR3 amino acids: CASRATGWRIYEQYF. CDR3 in DNA: TGTGCCAGCAGAGCAACAGGGTGGAGGATCTACGAGCAGTACTTC.

The rearrangement links TRBV9 to TRBJ2-3; 10 bases match TRBD2. The CDR3 has 15 amino acids. Germline lookup yields CDR1 SGDLS and CDR2 YYNGEE. The V gene end was trimmed by 2 bases and the J gene end by 7 bases; junction bases not matched to a gene: 7. The CDR3 DNA follows: TGTGCCAGCAGCGTGGTAGCGGGAGGCCTACATACGCAGTATTTT. Translated, it gives CASSVVAGGLHTQYF.

The chain couples TRBV15 to TRBJ1-5; D not certain. Germline CDR1 is LNHNV and CDR2 is YYDKDF (reference sequence). This CDR3 spans 13 amino acids. The V end was cut by 7 bases, the J end by 6 bases, with 13 bases between. This chain's CDR3 is CATTEAVGQPQHF. The CDR3 DNA is TGTGCCACCACCGAGGCGGTCGGTCAGCCCCAGCATTTT.

The chain carries TRBV29-1 and TRBJ2-7; D tentatively reads TRBD1 or TRBD2 (6 bases each). This CDR3 spans 14 amino acids. V was pared by 0 bases and J by 2 bases, with 11 bases between. The germline V gene encodes CDR1 SQVTM and CDR2 ANQGSEA. CDR3 DNA sequence: TGCAGCGTTGAAGAGTCCGGGGGCGCCTACGAGCAGTACTTC. It yields the protein CSVEESGGAYEQYF.

J is TRBJ2-5 and V is TRBV28; D unclear. The CDR3 runs 14 residues. CDR1 is MDHEN and CDR2 is SYDVKM in the germline V gene. With 5 bases removed from V and 1 base from J, the gap between germline ends came to 11 bases. The CDR3 loop is CASSLDRIQETQYF. CDR3 DNA sequence: TGTGCCAGCAGTCTCGACCGAATCCAAGAGACCCAGTACTTC.

The V gene is TRBV18, the J gene TRBJ2-5, with D possibly called TRBD1 or TRBD2 (5 bases each). CDR1 is KGHSH and CDR2 is LQKENI in the germline V gene. V lost 2 bases and J 4 bases, leaving 14 bases between the germline ends. There are 15 residues in the CDR3. The CDR3 here is CASSPAGTTPETQYF. The CDR3 DNA sequence: TGTGCCAGCTCACCAGCCGGGACCACACCAGAGACCCAGTACTTC. The whole variable domain, filled in from reference TRBV18 and TRBJ2-5, reads NAGVMQNPRHLVRRRGQEARLRCSPMKGHSHVYWYRQLPEEGLKFMVYLQKENIIDESGMPKERFSAEFPKEGPSILRIQQVVRGDSAAYFCASSPAGTTPETQYFGPGTRLLVL.

V usage is TRBV30 and J usage is TRBJ2-5; 7 positions agree with TRBD1. Germline CDR1 GTSNPN, CDR2 SVGIG (reference sequence). Losses at the gene ends were 3 bases for V and 2 bases for J; bases not matched to a gene: 9. The CDR3 has 15 amino acids. CDR3 DNA sequence: TGTGCCTGGAGGGGACAGACAGGGTATCAAGAGACCCAGTACTTC. Amino acid sequence: CAWRGQTGYQETQYF.

This chain links TRBV27 with TRBJ2-7; tentatively, D is TRBD2 (6 bases). There are 14 residues in the CDR3. Germline V gene lookup returns CDR1 MNHEY and CDR2 SMNVEV (reference sequence). The V and J ends lost 3 bases and 0 bases respectively, with 9 bases between them. The CDR3 sequence: CASSFGGSSYEQYF. The CDR3 region has the DNA TGTGCCAGCAGTTTTGGGGGGTCCTCCTACGAGCAGTACTTC.

The chain has TRBV4-1 and TRBJ2-7; D perhaps matches TRBD1 (6 bases). The length of the CDR3 is 16 residues. Germline values: CDR1 MGHRA, CDR2 YSYEKL. Trimming shortened V by 1 base and J by 4 bases, and 17 bases separated the two germline ends. The CDR3 region is CASSQVSRDISYEQYF. CDR3 sequence (DNA): TGCGCCAGCAGCCAAGTTAGCCGGGACATCTCTTACGAGCAGTACTTC.

CDR3 sequence (DNA): TGTGCCAGTAGTATAGTTTCCCCCGGTGGCGGGCGGTTCAATGAGCAGTTCTTC. It specifies CASSIVSPGGGRFNEQFF. This sequence joins TRBV19 and TRBJ2-1; weak D call: TRBD2 (5 bases). Germline V gene data show CDR1 as LNHDA and CDR2 as SQIVND (reference sequence). The CDR3 has 18 amino acids. V was cut by 1 base and J by 6 bases, with 22 bases left in between.

The V and J genes are TRBV9 and TRBJ1-5; 10 positions match TRBD1. Per the germline V gene, CDR1 is SGDLS and CDR2 is YYNGEE. Germline trimming cut 3 bases from V and 4 bases from J; bases unmatched to any gene: 7. The CDR3 runs to 16 residues. CDR3 region: CASSGGTGDGNQPQHF. The CDR3 region has the DNA TGTGCCAGCAGCGGGGGGACAGGGGATGGAAATCAGCCCCAGCATTTT.

The J gene is TRBJ2-7, the V gene TRBV9; D is unresolved. Deletions cut 4 bases from V and 5 bases from J, with 7 bases between. Germline CDR1 SGDLS, CDR2 YYNGEE. The CDR3 covers 11 residues. In DNA, the CDR3 is TGTGCCAGCAGCCTTGGACACGAGCAGTACTTC. Its translation is CASSLGHEQYF.

This clone was picked up a small number of times. The V call is TRBV7-2, the J call TRBJ1-5; D possibly corresponds to TRBD1 (6 bases). This CDR3 comprises 15 residues. V was shortened by 3 bases and J by 6 bases, with 15 bases between the two germline ends. Germline V gives CDR1 SGHTA, CDR2 FQGNSA. DNA of the CDR3: TGTGCCAGCAGCTTCCAAGGGGGGAGCGCTCAGCCCCAGCATTTT. Translation: CASSFQGGSAQPQHF.